Many counts were recorded for the clone carrying this T cell receptor (beta chain). The CDR3 covers 16 residues. V was clipped by 7 bases and J by 3 bases, with 22 bases between them. The sample originates from a study of CD8 T cells in ankylosing spondylitis. Using its own MiXCR run on the 5' RACE reads, TCRdb lists one record per CDR3 protein. The sample lists 210,000 or so distinct CDR3 sequences; less than 9.5% were seen once. J is TRBJ2-7 and V is TRBV12-3 or TRBV12-4; D remains unclear. Sequenced sample: blood, either unsorted or a sorted T cell fraction (not recorded which). The clonotype comes from a female donor with ankylosing spondylitis or in good health (not recorded which). This CDR3 reads CASIPAQYTSFYEQYF. For the CDR3, the DNA is TGTGCCAGCATCCCGGCCCAATACACCAGCTTCTACGAGCAGTACTTC.